A selection of T cell receptor beta chains follows, all from one sample in a study of T-cell reconstitution after alpha-beta-depleted transplantation in children. MiXCR was run by TCRdb on the PCR reads, yielding one entry per CDR3 protein. The table records 90,000 to 130,000 distinct CDR3 sequences, 9% to 12% of them present only once. Sequencing was performed on PBMCs, taken before TCRalphabeta/CD19-depleted stem cell transplant. These TCRs come from a boy aged 2 to 9 with acute lymphoblastic leukemia, due to receive a stem cell transplant. The CDR3 runs from the conserved cysteine through the conserved F or W. Each record gives: clone size, V gene, D gene, CDR3 length, J gene, CDR3 protein, CDR3 DNA. D genes are given only for firm matches. Clone size, where shown, is once, few, many, or a class for clones that have expanded.

>NA|TRBV15|NA|18|TRBJ2-3
CATSRDTKMGSRIDTQYF
TGTGCCACCAGCAGAGATACCAAGATGGGGTCCCGTATAGATACGCAGTATTTT
>many|TRBV15|TRBD2|16|TRBJ2-7
CATSRGASSGGLKQYF
TGTGCCACCAGCAGAGGGGCATCTAGCGGGGGATTGAAGCAGTACTTC
>few|TRBV6-5|NA|13|TRBJ2-7
CASSYGLGYEQYF
TGTGCCAGCAGTTACGGCCTGGGCTACGAGCAGTACTTC
>NA|TRBV5-1|TRBD2|18|TRBJ2-2
CASSHGISGGRGTGELFF
TGCGCCAGCAGCCACGGAATTAGCGGGGGGCGAGGCACCGGGGAGCTGTTTTTT
>NA|TRBV5-1|TRBD2|14|TRBJ2-7
CASNPGLADYEQYF
TGCGCCAGCAACCCCGGACTAGCGGACTACGAGCAGTACTTC
>many|TRBV20-1|TRBD1|13|TRBJ2-7
CSAGDSPSNRQYF
TGCAGTGCCGGGGACAGCCCTAGTAATAGACAGTACTTC
>few|TRBV24-1|TRBD2|15|TRBJ2-5
CASGPGLAGVETQYF
TGTGCCAGTGGCCCCGGACTAGCGGGAGTTGAGACCCAGTACTTC
>few|TRBV7-9|NA|16|TRBJ2-3
CASSFRTPRGTDTQYF
TGTGCCAGCAGCTTTCGGACCCCCAGAGGTACAGATACGCAGTATTTT
>NA|TRBV7-9|NA|14|TRBJ2-5
CASSLGGLRETQYF
TGTGCCAGCAGCTTAGGAGGGCTGAGGGAGACCCAGTACTTC
>few|TRBV5-1|NA|15|TRBJ2-1
CASSLFSPGDNEQFF
TGCGCCAGCAGCTTATTTTCCCCGGGGGACAATGAGCAGTTCTTC
>many|TRBV5-1|TRBD1|16|TRBJ2-2
CASSPKIDRATGELFF
TGCGCCAGCAGCCCGAAGATAGACAGGGCCACCGGGGAGCTGTTTTTT
>few|TRBV7-8|NA|15|TRBJ2-7
CASSSTFRSDYEQYF
TGTGCCAGCAGCTCTACCTTCCGGTCTGACTACGAGCAGTACTTC
>NA|TRBV3-1|NA|14|TRBJ2-3
CASSPVASTDTQYF
TGTGCCAGCAGCCCGGTGGCCTCCACAGATACGCAGTATTTT
>few|TRBV3-1|TRBD2|15|TRBJ2-4
CASSQQGGRDGIQYF
TGTGCCAGCAGCCAACAGGGCGGGAGGGATGGCATTCAGTACTTC
>NA|TRBV5-1|TRBD1|13|TRBJ1-3
CASSPDRVDTIYF
TGCGCCAGCAGCCCGGACAGGGTGGACACCATATATTTT
>once|TRBV20-1|NA|14|TRBJ2-1
CSATRDGHYNEQFF
TGCAGTGCCACCCGGGACGGCCACTACAATGAGCAGTTCTTC
>many|TRBV7-6|NA|18|TRBJ2-1
CASSPRWGPAGSYNEQFF
TGTGCCAGCAGCCCTCGGTGGGGCCCCGCCGGGTCCTACAATGAGCAGTTCTTC